The 5 T cell receptor beta chains listed next were all sequenced from one sample in a study of blood T cell repertoires in COVID-19. Measured with immunoSEQ multiplex PCR; TCRdb has only the in-frame clones, and not every one. The sample consists of hundreds of thousands of clones, more than 75% of them appearing once. Sequencing used peripheral blood. These receptors were taken from a woman aged 40 to 50 who had recovered from COVID-19.

The chain couples TRBV27 to TRBJ2-7, with D possibly TRBD1 on 5 matching bases. From germline, CDR1 is MNHEY and CDR2 SMNVEV (reference sequence). CDR3 length equals 11 residues. V shed 6 bases and J shed 7 bases, with 10 bases lying between them. This CDR3 is CASSLKGEQYF. The CDR3 DNA reads TGTGCCAGCAGCCTAAAGGGGGAGCAGTACTTC.

V and J are TRBV5-6 and TRBJ1-2, with unresolved D. CDR1 and CDR2 (germline): SGHDT, YYEEEE. The CDR3 totals 15 residues. Deletions cut 4 bases from V and 6 bases from J, with 19 bases between. Here the CDR3 DNA reads TGTGCCAGCAGCCCGACTGGAGGTTGGGGTAATGGCTACACCTTC. Its translation is CASSPTGGWGNGYTF.

The CDR3 loop is CASSAPGDATNEKLFF. Here the CDR3 DNA reads TGTGCCAGTAGTGCCCCCGGGGATGCAACTAATGAAAAACTGTTTTTT. The J gene is TRBJ1-4, the V gene TRBV19; D is unresolved. From germline, CDR1 is LNHDA and CDR2 SQIVND (reference sequence). Trimming removed 5 bases from V and 0 bases from J, with 13 bases in between. This CDR3 comprises 16 residues.

There are a few counts of this clone. The genes are TRBV6-5 and TRBJ1-2; D gene unclear. Germline loops: CDR1 MNHEY, CDR2 SVGAGI. V was pared by 2 bases and J by 4 bases, with 5 bases between. The CDR3 is made up of 12 amino acids. DNA of the CDR3: TGTGCCAGCAGTTACGCAGGCTATGGCTACACCTTC. Amino acids: CASSYAGYGYTF.

The V gene is TRBV24-1, the J gene TRBJ2-3, with D possibly TRBD2 on 6 matching bases. CDR1 KGHDR and CDR2 SFDVKD come from the germline V gene. Trimming took off 7 bases at V and 1 base at J, with 8 bases between the two ends. This CDR3 is built from 13 residues. In DNA, the CDR3 is TGTGCCACCAGAGCTAGCGGCACAGATACGCAGTATTTT. Its translation is CATRASGTDTQYF.